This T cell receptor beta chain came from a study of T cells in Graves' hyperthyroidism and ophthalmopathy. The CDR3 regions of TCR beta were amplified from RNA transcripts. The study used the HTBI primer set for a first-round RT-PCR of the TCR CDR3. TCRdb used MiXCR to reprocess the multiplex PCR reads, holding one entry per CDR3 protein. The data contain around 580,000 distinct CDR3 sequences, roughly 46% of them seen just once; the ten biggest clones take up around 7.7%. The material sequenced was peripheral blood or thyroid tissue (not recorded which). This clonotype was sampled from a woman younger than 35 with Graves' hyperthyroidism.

The CDR3 DNA follows: TGCAGCGTTGTGGACAGGGCCAACGTCCTGACTTTC. Protein product: CSVVDRANVLTF. The V call is TRBV29-1, the J call TRBJ2-6; possibly TRBD1 for D (5 bases). This CDR3 contains 12 residues. Germline CDR1 is SQVTM and CDR2 is ANQGSEA. The V end was cut by 4 bases, the J end by 5 bases, with 6 bases between.